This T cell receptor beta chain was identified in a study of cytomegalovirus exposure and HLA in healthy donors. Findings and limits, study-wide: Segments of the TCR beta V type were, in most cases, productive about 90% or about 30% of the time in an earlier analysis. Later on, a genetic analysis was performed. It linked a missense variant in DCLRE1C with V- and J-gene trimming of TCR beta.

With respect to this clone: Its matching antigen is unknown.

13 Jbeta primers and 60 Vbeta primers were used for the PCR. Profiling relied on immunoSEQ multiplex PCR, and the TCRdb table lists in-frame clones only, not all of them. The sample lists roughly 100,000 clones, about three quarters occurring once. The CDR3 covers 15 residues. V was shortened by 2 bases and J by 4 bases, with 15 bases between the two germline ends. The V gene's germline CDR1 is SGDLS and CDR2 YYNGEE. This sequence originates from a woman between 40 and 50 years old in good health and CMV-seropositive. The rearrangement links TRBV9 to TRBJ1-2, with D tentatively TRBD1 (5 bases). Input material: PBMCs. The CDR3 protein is CASSVGGEGAYGYTF. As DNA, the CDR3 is TGTGCCAGCAGCGTGGGGGGAGAGGGAGCCTATGGCTACACCTTC.